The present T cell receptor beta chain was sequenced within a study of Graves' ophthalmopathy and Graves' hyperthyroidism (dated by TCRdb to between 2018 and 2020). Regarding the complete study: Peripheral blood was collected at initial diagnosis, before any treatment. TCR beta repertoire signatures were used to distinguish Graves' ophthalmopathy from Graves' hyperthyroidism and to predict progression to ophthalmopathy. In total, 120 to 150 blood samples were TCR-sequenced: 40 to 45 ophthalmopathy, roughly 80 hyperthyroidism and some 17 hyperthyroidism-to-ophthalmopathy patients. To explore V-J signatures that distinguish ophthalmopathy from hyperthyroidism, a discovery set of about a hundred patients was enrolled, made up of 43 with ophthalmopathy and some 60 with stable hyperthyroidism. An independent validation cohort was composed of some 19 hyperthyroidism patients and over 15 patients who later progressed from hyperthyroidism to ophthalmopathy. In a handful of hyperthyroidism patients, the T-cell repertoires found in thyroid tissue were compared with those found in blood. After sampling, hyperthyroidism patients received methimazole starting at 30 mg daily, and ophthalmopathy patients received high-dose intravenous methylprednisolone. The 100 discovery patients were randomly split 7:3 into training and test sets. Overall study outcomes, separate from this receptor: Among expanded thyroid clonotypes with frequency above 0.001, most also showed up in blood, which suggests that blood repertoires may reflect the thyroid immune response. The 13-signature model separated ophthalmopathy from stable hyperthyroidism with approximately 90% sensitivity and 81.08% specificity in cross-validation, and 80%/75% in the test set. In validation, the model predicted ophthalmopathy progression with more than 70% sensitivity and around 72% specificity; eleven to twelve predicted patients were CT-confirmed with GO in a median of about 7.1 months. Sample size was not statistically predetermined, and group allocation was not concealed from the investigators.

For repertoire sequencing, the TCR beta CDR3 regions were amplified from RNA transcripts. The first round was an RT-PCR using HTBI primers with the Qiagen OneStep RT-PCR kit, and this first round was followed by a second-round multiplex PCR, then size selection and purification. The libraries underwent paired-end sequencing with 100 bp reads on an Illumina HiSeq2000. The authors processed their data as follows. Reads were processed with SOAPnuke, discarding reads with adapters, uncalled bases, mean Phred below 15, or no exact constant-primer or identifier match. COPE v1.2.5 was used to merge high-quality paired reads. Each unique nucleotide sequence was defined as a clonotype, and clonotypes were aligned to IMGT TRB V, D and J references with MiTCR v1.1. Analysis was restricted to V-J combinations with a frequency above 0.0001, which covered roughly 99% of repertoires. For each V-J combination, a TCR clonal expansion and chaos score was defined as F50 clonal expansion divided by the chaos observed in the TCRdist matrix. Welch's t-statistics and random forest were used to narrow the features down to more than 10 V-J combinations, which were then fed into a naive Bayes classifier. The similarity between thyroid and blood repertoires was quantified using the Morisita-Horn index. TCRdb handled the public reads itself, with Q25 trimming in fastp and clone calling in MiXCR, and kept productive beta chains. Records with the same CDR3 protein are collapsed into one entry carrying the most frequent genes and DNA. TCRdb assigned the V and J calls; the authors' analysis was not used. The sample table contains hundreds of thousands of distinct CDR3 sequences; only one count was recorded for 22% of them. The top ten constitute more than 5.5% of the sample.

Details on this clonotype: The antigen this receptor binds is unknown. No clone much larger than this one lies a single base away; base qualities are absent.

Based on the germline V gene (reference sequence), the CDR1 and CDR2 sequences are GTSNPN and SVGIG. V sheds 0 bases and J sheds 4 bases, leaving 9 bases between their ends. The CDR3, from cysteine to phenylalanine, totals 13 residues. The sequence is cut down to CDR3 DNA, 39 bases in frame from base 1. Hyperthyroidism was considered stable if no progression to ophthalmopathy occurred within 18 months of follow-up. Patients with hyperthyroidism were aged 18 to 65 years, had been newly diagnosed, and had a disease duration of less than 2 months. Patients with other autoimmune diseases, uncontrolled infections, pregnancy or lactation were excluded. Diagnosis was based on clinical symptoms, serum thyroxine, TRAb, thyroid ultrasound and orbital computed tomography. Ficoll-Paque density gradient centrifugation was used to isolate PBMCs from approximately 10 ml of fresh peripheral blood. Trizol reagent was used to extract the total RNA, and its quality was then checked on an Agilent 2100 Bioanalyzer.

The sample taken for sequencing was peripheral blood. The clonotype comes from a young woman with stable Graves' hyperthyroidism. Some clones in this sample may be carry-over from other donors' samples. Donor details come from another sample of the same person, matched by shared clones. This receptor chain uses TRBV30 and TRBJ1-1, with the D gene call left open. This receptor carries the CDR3 CAWSVGPSTEAFF. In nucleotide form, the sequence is TGTGCCTGGAGTGTGGGCCCGTCCACTGAAGCTTTCTTT. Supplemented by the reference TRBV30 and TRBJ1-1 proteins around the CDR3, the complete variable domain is SQTIHQWPATLVQPVGSPLSLECTVEGTSNPNLYWYRQAAGRGLQLLFYSVGIGQISSEVPQNLSASRPQDRQFILSSKKLLLSDSGFYLCAWSVGPSTEAFFGQGTRLTVV.